Listed below are T cell receptor beta chains from one sample, sequenced in a study of OX40 agonist ivuxolimab in advanced cancers. Assay used: immunoSEQ multiplex PCR; TCRdb lists only in-frame clones, some missing. The sample has roughly 100,000 clones, roughly four fifths seen once. The source material was CD4+ or CD8+ T cells sorted from blood, sampled in a trial of the OX40 agonist ivuxolimab. The receptors were gathered from an adult with an advanced solid tumor such as melanoma, head and neck, liver or kidney cancer. CDR3s include the opening cysteine and the closing phenylalanine or tryptophan. A D gene is named only where the DNA matches it firmly. Clone size is stated in some rows and not others, as once, few, many or a class when expanded.

size	V	J	D	CDR3	DNA
NA	TRBV7-3	TRBJ2-1	TRBD1	CASSLLRPGQGNEQFF	TGTGCCAGCAGCTTGTTGAGACCGGGACAGGGGAATGAGCAGTTCTTC
NA	TRBV28	TRBJ1-5	NA	CASTPTDARQPQHF	TGTGCCAGCACCCCGACGGACGCTAGGCAGCCCCAGCATTTT
NA	TRBV5-1	TRBJ2-5	TRBD2	CASSGSTSGGKETQYF	TGCGCCAGCAGCGGGTCGACTAGCGGGGGAAAAGAGACCCAGTACTTC
once	TRBV5-6	TRBJ1-2	NA	CASSPQGFGYGYTF	TGTGCCAGCAGTCCCCAGGGGTTCGGCTATGGCTACACCTTC
NA	TRBV4-2	TRBJ2-1	TRBD2	CASSQVTSGVNEQFF	TGTGCCAGCAGCCAAGTGACTAGCGGGGTCAATGAGCAGTTCTTC
few	TRBV7-2	TRBJ2-7	TRBD2	CASSRTSGTYEQYF	TGTGCCAGCAGCCGGACTAGCGGCACCTACGAGCAGTACTTC
once	TRBV23-1	TRBJ2-7	NA	CASSQLGSRDTSYEQYF	TGCGCCAGCAGTCAATTAGGTTCCCGGGACACTTCCTACGAGCAGTACTTC
NA	TRBV7-2	TRBJ2-6	NA	CASSLVPSGANVLTF	TGTGCCAGCAGCTTAGTGCCTTCTGGGGCCAACGTCCTGACTTTC
NA	TRBV6-5	TRBJ1-3	TRBD1	CASSYSGTGGNTIYF	TGTGCCAGCAGTTACTCCGGGACAGGGGGAAACACCATATATTTT
NA	TRBV5-4	TRBJ1-2	NA	CASSFGKSYGYTF	TGTGCCAGCAGCTTTGGTAAGAGCTATGGCTACACCTTC
NA	TRBV6-6	TRBJ1-5	TRBD1	CASSRTGGRQPQHF	TGTGCCAGCTCCAGAACAGGGGGCAGGCAGCCCCAGCATTTT
once	TRBV2	TRBJ1-5	NA	CASSAGPGNQPQHF	TGTGCCAGCAGCGCAGGGCCTGGCAATCAGCCCCAGCATTTT
NA	TRBV14	TRBJ1-1	NA	CASSQQQGFGEAFF	TGTGCCAGCAGCCAACAACAGGGTTTCGGTGAAGCTTTCTTT
NA	TRBV7-9	TRBJ1-2	TRBD1	CASSLGQGAGYTF	TGTGCCAGCAGCTTAGGACAGGGGGCTGGCTACACCTTC
NA	TRBV7-2	TRBJ2-5	TRBD2	CASSSRTSGSRGTQYF	TGTGCCAGCAGCTCACGGACTAGCGGGAGTCGGGGGACCCAGTACTTC
NA	TRBV11-3	TRBJ2-7	NA	CASSLVGGDPVYF	TGTGCCAGCAGCTTAGTAGGAGGGGACCCCGTGTACTTC
NA	TRBV6-5	TRBJ2-7	NA	CASQALGSSYEQYF	TGTGCCAGCCAAGCCCTCGGGAGCTCCTACGAGCAGTACTTC
NA	TRBV11-1	TRBJ1-1	TRBD1	CASSLFPYSSQGGAEAFF	TGTGCCAGCAGCTTATTCCCCTACTCCTCACAGGGGGGTGCTGAAGCTTTCTTT
NA	TRBV6-6	TRBJ2-3	TRBD2	CASSSAGGYTDTQYF	TGTGCCAGCAGTTCAGCGGGAGGATACACAGATACGCAGTATTTT
NA	TRBV10-3	TRBJ2-3	NA	CAISESSKDTQYF	TGTGCCATCAGTGAGTCTTCGAAAGATACGCAGTATTTT
NA	TRBV4-1	TRBJ2-4	NA	CASSQASGLAKNIQYF	TGCGCCAGCAGCCAAGCCTCAGGACTCGCCAAAAACATTCAGTACTTC
NA	TRBV21-1	TRBJ2-3	NA	CASSKRRTSGTSTDTQYF	TGTGCCAGCAGCAAGCGACGGACTAGCGGAACTAGCACAGATACGCAGTATTTT
few	TRBV11-2	TRBJ1-4	NA	CASSQRTPGGEKLFF	TGTGCCAGCAGCCAAAGGACTCCGGGAGGTGAAAAACTGTTTTTT
NA	TRBV19	TRBJ1-2	TRBD1	CASSRDRAYGYTF	TGTGCCAGTAGTCGGGACAGGGCCTATGGCTACACCTTC